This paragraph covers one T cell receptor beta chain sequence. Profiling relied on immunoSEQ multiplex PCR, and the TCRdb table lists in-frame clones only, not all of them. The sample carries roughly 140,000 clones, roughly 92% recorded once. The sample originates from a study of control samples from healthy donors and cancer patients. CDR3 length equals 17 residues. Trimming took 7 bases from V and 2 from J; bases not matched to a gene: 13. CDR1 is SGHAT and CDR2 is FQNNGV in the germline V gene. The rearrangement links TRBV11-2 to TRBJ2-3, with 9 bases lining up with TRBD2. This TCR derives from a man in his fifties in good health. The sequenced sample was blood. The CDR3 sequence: CASTTMRAGGYTDTQYF. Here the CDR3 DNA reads TGTGCCAGCACCACCATGAGGGCGGGAGGGTACACAGATACGCAGTATTTT.